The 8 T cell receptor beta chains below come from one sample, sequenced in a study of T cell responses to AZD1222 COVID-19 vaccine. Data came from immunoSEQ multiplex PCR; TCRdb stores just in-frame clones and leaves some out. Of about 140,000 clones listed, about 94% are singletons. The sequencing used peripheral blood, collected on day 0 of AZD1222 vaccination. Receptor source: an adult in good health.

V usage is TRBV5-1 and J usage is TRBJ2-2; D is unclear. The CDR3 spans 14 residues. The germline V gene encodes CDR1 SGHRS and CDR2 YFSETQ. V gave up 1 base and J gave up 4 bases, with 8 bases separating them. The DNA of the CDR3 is TGCGCCAGCAGCTTGTTTCCCCTCACCGGGGAGCTGTTTTTT. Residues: CASSLFPLTGELFF.

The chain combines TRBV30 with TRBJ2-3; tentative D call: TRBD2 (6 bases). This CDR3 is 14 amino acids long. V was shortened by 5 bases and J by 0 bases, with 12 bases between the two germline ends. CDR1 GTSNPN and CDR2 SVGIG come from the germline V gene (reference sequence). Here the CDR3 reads CAWGPGLSTDTQYF. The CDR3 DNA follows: TGTGCCTGGGGACCGGGACTCAGCACAGATACGCAGTATTTT.

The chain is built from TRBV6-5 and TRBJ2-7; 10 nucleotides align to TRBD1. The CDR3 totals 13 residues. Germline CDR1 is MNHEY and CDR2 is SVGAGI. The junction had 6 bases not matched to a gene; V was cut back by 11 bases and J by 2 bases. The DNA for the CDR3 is TGTGCCCCACCGGACAGGGGGACCTACGAGCAGTACTTC. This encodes CAPPDRGTYEQYF.

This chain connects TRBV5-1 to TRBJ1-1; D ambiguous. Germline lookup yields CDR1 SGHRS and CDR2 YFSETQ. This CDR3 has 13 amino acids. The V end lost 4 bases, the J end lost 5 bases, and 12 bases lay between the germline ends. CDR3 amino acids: CASSLTDGTEAFF. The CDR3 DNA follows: TGCGCCAGCAGCCTGACCGACGGGACTGAAGCTTTCTTT.

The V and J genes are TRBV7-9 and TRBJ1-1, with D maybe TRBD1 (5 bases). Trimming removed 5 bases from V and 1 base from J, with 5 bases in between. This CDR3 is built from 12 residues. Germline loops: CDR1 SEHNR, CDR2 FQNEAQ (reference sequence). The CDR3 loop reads CASSTGNTEAFF. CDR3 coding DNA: TGTGCCAGCAGCACAGGGAACACTGAAGCTTTCTTT.

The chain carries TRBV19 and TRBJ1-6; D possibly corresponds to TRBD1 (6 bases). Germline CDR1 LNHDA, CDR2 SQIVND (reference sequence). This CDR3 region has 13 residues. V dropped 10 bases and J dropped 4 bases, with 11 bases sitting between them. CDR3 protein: CAIGQRYNSPLHF. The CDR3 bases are TGTGCCATTGGACAGCGTTATAATTCACCCCTCCACTTT.

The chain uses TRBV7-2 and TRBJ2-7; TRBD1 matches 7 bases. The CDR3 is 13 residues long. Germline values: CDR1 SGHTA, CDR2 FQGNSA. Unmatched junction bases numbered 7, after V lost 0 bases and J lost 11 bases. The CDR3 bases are TGTGCCAGCAGCTTAGCGTTGGGGCAGGGGGAGTACTTC. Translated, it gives CASSLALGQGEYF.

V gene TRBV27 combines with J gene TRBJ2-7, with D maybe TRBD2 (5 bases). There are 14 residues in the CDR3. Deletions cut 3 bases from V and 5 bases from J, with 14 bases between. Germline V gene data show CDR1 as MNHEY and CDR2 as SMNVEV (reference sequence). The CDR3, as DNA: TGTGCCAGCAGTTTGCGGACTGTGGGTCACGAGCAGTACTTC. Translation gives CASSLRTVGHEQYF.